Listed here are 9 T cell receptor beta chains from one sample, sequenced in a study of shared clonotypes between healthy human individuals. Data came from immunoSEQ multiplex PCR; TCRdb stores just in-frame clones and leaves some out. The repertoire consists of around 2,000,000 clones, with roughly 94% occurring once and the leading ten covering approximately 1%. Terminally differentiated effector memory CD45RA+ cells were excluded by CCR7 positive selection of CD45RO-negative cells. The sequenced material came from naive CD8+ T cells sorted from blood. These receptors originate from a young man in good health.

The CDR3 loop reads CASSLRGYSYEQYF. The CDR3 nucleotides are TGTGCCAGCAGCTTGAGGGGGTACTCCTACGAGCAGTACTTC. The chain is built from TRBV5-6 and TRBJ2-7; D is possibly TRBD1 (6 bases). The CDR3 consists of 14 residues. The germline gives CDR1 SGHDT, CDR2 YYEEEE. The germline V and J ends were trimmed by 1 base and 0 bases, with 8 bases remaining between them.

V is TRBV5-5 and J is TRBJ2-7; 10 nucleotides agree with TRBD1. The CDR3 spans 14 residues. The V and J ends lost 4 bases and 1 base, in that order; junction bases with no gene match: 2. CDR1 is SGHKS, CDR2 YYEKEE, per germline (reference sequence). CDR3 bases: TGTGCCAGCAGCCGGACAGGGGGGTCCTACGAGCAGTACTTC. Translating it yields CASSRTGGSYEQYF.

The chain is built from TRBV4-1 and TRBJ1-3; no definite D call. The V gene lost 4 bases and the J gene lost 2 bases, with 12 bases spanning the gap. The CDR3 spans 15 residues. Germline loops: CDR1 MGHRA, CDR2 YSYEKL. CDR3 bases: TGCGCCAGCAGCCCAGACCCGCCGGCTGGAAACACCATATATTTT. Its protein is CASSPDPPAGNTIYF.

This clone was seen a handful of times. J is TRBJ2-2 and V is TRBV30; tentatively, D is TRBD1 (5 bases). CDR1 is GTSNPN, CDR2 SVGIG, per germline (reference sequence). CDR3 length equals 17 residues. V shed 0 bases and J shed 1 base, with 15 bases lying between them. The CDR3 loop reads CAWSVILWGRNTGELFF. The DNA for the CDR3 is TGTGCCTGGAGTGTAATTCTGTGGGGCCGGAACACCGGGGAGCTGTTTTTT.

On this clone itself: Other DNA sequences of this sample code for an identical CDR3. The CDR3 bases are TGTGCCAGCAGTCAGAAGTTTCCTAGTACTGAAGCTTTCTTT. It yields the protein CASSQKFPSTEAFF. The chain employs TRBV6-5 and TRBJ1-1; D remains ambiguous. CDR1 and CDR2 (germline): MNHEY, SVGAGI. With 5 bases removed from V and 5 bases from J, the gap between germline ends came to 15 bases. This CDR3 has 14 residues.

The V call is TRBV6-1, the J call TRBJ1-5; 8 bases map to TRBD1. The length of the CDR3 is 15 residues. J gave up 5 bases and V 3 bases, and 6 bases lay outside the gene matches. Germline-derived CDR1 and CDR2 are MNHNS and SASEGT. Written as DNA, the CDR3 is TGTGCCAGCAGTGACTGGACAGGGTGGGATCAGCCCCAGCATTTT. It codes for CASSDWTGWDQPQHF.

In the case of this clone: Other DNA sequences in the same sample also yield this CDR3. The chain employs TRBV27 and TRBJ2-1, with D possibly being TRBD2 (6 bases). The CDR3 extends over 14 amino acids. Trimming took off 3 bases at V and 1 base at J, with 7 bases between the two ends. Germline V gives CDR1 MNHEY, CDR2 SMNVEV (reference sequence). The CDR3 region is CASSFGGSYNEQFF. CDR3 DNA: TGTGCCAGCAGTTTCGGGGGATCCTACAATGAGCAGTTCTTC.

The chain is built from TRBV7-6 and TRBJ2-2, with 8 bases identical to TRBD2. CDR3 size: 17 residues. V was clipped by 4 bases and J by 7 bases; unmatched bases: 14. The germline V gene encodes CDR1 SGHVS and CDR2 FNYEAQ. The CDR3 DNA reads TGTGCCAGCAGCTGGGATGGGGGAGCGGGAGAACACGGGGAGCTGTTTTTT. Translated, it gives CASSWDGGAGEHGELFF.

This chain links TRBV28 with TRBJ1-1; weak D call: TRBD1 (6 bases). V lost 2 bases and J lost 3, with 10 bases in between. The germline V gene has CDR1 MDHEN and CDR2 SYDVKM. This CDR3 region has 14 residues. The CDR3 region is CASSLMGAYTEAFF. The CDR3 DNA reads TGTGCCAGCAGTTTAATGGGGGCGTACACTGAAGCTTTCTTT.